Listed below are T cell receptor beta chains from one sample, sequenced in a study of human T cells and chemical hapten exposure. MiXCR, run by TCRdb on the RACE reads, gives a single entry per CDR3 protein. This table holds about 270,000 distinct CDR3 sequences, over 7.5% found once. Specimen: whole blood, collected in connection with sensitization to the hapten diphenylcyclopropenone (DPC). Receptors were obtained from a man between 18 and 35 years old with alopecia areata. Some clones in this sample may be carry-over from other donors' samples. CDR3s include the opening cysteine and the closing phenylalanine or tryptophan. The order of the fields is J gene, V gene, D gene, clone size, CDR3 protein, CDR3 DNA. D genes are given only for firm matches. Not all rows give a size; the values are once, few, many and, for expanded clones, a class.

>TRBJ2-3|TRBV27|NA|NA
CASSLTTSIDTQYF
TGTGCCAGCAGTTTAACGACCAGCATCGATACGCAGTATTTT
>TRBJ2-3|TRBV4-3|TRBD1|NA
CASSQGTGSGETDTQYF
TGCGCCAGCAGCCAAGGGACAGGTTCCGGGGAAACAGATACGCAGTATTTT
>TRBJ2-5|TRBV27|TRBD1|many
CASSLLPGQGEQESQYF
TGTGCCAGCAGTCTCCTGCCGGGACAGGGAGAGCAAGAGTCCCAGTACTTC
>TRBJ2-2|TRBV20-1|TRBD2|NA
CSARRVAGVNTGELFF
TGCAGTGCTAGAAGGGTAGCGGGGGTGAACACCGGGGAGCTGTTTTTT
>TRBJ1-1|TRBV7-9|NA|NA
CASSPSERGYEAFF
TGTGCCAGCAGCCCGTCGGAACGGGGTTATGAAGCTTTCTTT
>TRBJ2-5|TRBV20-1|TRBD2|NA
CSARALAAYQETQYF
TGCAGTGCTAGAGCACTAGCGGCTTACCAAGAGACCCAGTACTTC
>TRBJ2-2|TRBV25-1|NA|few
CASSEFLQNTGELFF
TGTGCCAGCAGTGAATTTCTGCAGAACACCGGGGAGCTGTTTTTT
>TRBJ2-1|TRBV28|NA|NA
CASSASVGGINEQFF
TGTGCCAGCAGTGCGTCCGTTGGGGGGATCAATGAGCAGTTCTTC
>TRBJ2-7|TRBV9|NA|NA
CASSVAPVGPYEQYF
TGTGCCAGCAGCGTAGCCCCGGTCGGCCCCTACGAGCAGTACTTC
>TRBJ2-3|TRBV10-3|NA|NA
CAISEGRNSDTQYF
TGTGCCATCAGTGAAGGGAGGAATTCAGATACGCAGTATTTT
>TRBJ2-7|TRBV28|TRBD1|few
CASSTRDSDSYEQYF
TGTGCCAGCAGCACGAGGGACAGTGACTCCTACGAGCAGTACTTC
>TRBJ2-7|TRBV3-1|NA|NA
CASSRNSGAGTPYEQYF
TGTGCCAGCAGTCGCAACTCGGGCGCGGGGACGCCCTACGAGCAGTACTTC
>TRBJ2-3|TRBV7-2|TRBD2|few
CASSFAAGGQYF
TGTGCCAGCAGCTTTGCAGCGGGGGGGCAGTATTTT